These T cell receptor beta chains were read from a single sample in a study of cytomegalovirus exposure and HLA in healthy donors. Clones were read by immunoSEQ multiplex PCR, and TCRdb kept only the in-frame ones, dropping some. In the table there are about 140,000 clones, approximately 80% of which are singletons. The sequenced material came from PBMCs. Receptors originate from a man aged 50-59 years in good health and CMV-seronegative. The CDR3 runs from the conserved cysteine through the conserved F or W. The D gene is left open where the match is weak. Some rows have no size entry. The others give once, few or many, or a class for an expanded clone.

CDR3aa: CASSLDASGGAAQETQYF
CDR3nt: TGCGCCAGCAGCTTGGATGCTAGCGGGGGGGCGGCGCAAGAGACCCAGTACTTC
d_gene: TRBD2
v_gene: TRBV5-1
j_gene: TRBJ2-5
abundance: few

CDR3aa: CASSLSGGSYNEQFF
CDR3nt: TGTGCCAGCAGCTTGAGCGGGGGGTCCTACAATGAGCAGTTCTTC
d_gene: TRBD2
v_gene: TRBV7-2
j_gene: TRBJ2-1
abundance: .

CDR3aa: CASSLVVVIGDTSYEQYF
CDR3nt: TGCGCCAGCAGCTTGGTTGTTGTGATAGGGGACACTAGCTACGAGCAGTACTTC
d_gene: .
v_gene: TRBV5-1
j_gene: TRBJ2-7
abundance: .

CDR3aa: CATRSSRQGAGAKNIQYF
CDR3nt: TGTGCCACCAGAAGCTCCCGACAGGGGGCGGGAGCCAAAAACATTCAGTACTTC
d_gene: TRBD1
v_gene: TRBV15
j_gene: TRBJ2-4
abundance: .

CDR3aa: CAWSDRAGNTIYF
CDR3nt: TGTGCCTGGAGTGACAGGGCTGGAAACACCATATATTTT
d_gene: .
v_gene: TRBV30
j_gene: TRBJ1-3
abundance: .

CDR3aa: CASTRTAGTYEQYF
CDR3nt: TGTGCCAGCACCAGGACAGCCGGTACCTACGAGCAGTACTTC
d_gene: .
v_gene: TRBV6-1
j_gene: TRBJ2-7
abundance: .

CDR3aa: CATSRVRAVGLENIQYF
CDR3nt: TGTGCCACCAGCAGAGTCAGGGCCGTTGGTTTGGAAAACATTCAGTACTTC
d_gene: .
v_gene: TRBV15
j_gene: TRBJ2-4
abundance: .

CDR3aa: CASSLDSGSYNEQFF
CDR3nt: TGTGCCAGCAGCTTAGATAGCGGGAGCTACAATGAGCAGTTCTTC
d_gene: TRBD2
v_gene: TRBV7-8
j_gene: TRBJ2-1
abundance: .

CDR3aa: CASSLFKGQNTEAFF
CDR3nt: TGTGCCAGCAGCTTATTCAAGGGACAAAACACTGAAGCTTTCTTT
d_gene: .
v_gene: TRBV7-2
j_gene: TRBJ1-1
abundance: .

CDR3aa: CASSTGGDSYEQYF
CDR3nt: TGTGCCAGTAGTACCGGGGGTGATTCCTACGAGCAGTACTTC
d_gene: .
v_gene: TRBV19
j_gene: TRBJ2-7
abundance: .

CDR3aa: CASSYSPSPSIEAFF
CDR3nt: TGTGCCAGCAGTTACTCACCTAGCCCCTCTATTGAAGCTTTCTTT
d_gene: .
v_gene: TRBV6-5
j_gene: TRBJ1-1
abundance: .

CDR3aa: CASSVNSGRGEHGELFF
CDR3nt: TGTGCCAGCAGCGTAAATAGCGGGAGGGGGGAGCACGGGGAGCTGTTTTTT
d_gene: TRBD2
v_gene: TRBV9
j_gene: TRBJ2-2
abundance: once

CDR3aa: CASRPTSGPRQYF
CDR3nt: TGTGCCAGCAGGCCGACTAGCGGGCCTCGACAGTATTTT
d_gene: TRBD2
v_gene: TRBV14
j_gene: TRBJ2-3
abundance: .

CDR3aa: CASSPGQGYTEAFF
CDR3nt: TGTGCCAGCAGTCCGGGACAGGGGTACACTGAAGCTTTCTTT
d_gene: TRBD1
v_gene: TRBV11-2
j_gene: TRBJ1-1
abundance: .

CDR3aa: CASSLAARLAGGETQYF
CDR3nt: TGTGCCAGCAGCTTGGCCGCCCGACTAGCGGGGGGGGAGACCCAGTACTTC
d_gene: TRBD2
v_gene: TRBV5-4
j_gene: TRBJ2-5
abundance: few

CDR3aa: CASSSTSGRRNEQFF
CDR3nt: TGTGCCAGCAGCTCGACTAGCGGGAGACGAAATGAGCAGTTCTTC
d_gene: TRBD2
v_gene: TRBV5-4
j_gene: TRBJ2-1
abundance: .

CDR3aa: CAWRGQGVAQPQHF
CDR3nt: TGTGCCTGGAGAGGACAGGGGGTAGCTCAGCCCCAGCATTTT
d_gene: TRBD1
v_gene: TRBV30
j_gene: TRBJ1-5
abundance: .

CDR3aa: CASSPSGHSGANVLTF
CDR3nt: TGTGCCAGCAGCCCAAGCGGTCACTCTGGGGCCAACGTCCTGACTTTC
d_gene: .
v_gene: TRBV7-2
j_gene: TRBJ2-6
abundance: .

CDR3aa: CASSPQQGRTLQETQYF
CDR3nt: TGTGCCAGCTCACCACAGCAGGGTCGGACCCTACAAGAGACCCAGTACTTC
d_gene: .
v_gene: TRBV18
j_gene: TRBJ2-5
abundance: once

CDR3aa: CASSLSGTDNEKLFF
CDR3nt: TGCGCCAGCAGCTTGTCCGGCACAGATAATGAAAAACTGTTTTTT
d_gene: .
v_gene: TRBV5-1
j_gene: TRBJ1-4
abundance: .

CDR3aa: CASSVGASGRNYNEQFF
CDR3nt: TGTGCCAGCAGCGTAGGGGCTAGCGGGAGAAATTATAATGAGCAGTTCTTC
d_gene: TRBD2
v_gene: TRBV9
j_gene: TRBJ2-1
abundance: few

CDR3aa: CASSVAPQVQGTGRAFF
CDR3nt: TGTGCCAGCAGCGTAGCTCCGCAGGTGCAGGGGACAGGTAGAGCTTTCTTT
d_gene: TRBD1
v_gene: TRBV9
j_gene: TRBJ1-1
abundance: .

CDR3aa: CASSQGTVGTYEQYF
CDR3nt: TGCGCCAGCAGCCAAGGGACAGTCGGCACCTACGAGCAGTACTTC
d_gene: .
v_gene: TRBV4-1
j_gene: TRBJ2-7
abundance: .

CDR3aa: CASSLLGQGAYNEQFF
CDR3nt: TGTGCCAGCAGTCTGTTGGGACAGGGAGCCTACAATGAGCAGTTCTTC
d_gene: TRBD1
v_gene: TRBV5-4
j_gene: TRBJ2-1
abundance: .

CDR3aa: CASSHGTSWHEQYF
CDR3nt: TGTGCCAGCAGTCATGGGACTAGCTGGCACGAGCAGTACTTC
d_gene: TRBD2
v_gene: TRBV25-1
j_gene: TRBJ2-7
abundance: .

CDR3aa: CASSSPQGTNTEAFF
CDR3nt: TGCGCCAGCAGCTCCCCCCAGGGGACAAACACTGAAGCTTTCTTT
d_gene: .
v_gene: TRBV5-1
j_gene: TRBJ1-1
abundance: .

CDR3aa: CASSAGTAKNQPQHF
CDR3nt: TGCGCCAGCAGTGCCGGGACAGCTAAAAATCAGCCCCAGCATTTT
d_gene: TRBD1
v_gene: TRBV10-2
j_gene: TRBJ1-5
abundance: .

CDR3aa: CASSLEPGDEKLFF
CDR3nt: TGCGCCAGCAGCTTGGAGCCAGGGGATGAAAAACTGTTTTTT
d_gene: .
v_gene: TRBV5-1
j_gene: TRBJ1-4
abundance: .

CDR3aa: CASSQGATNEKLFF
CDR3nt: TGTGCCAGCAGCCAAGGGGCAACTAATGAAAAACTGTTTTTT
d_gene: .
v_gene: TRBV7-9
j_gene: TRBJ1-4
abundance: .

CDR3aa: CARGLLAGARTGELFF
CDR3nt: TGTGCCAGAGGGCTCCTAGCGGGAGCCCGCACCGGGGAGCTGTTTTTT
d_gene: TRBD2
v_gene: TRBV2
j_gene: TRBJ2-2
abundance: .

CDR3aa: CASSPTTGGIDTQYF
CDR3nt: TGTGCCAGCAGCCCAACTACAGGGGGGATAGATACGCAGTATTTT
d_gene: TRBD1
v_gene: TRBV6-5
j_gene: TRBJ2-3
abundance: .

CDR3aa: CASARAEGMYQETQYF
CDR3nt: TGCGCCAGCGCCCGGGCGGAGGGAATGTACCAAGAGACCCAGTACTTC
d_gene: .
v_gene: TRBV5-1
j_gene: TRBJ2-5
abundance: few

CDR3aa: CASSLALGAEQYF
CDR3nt: TGCGCCAGCAGCTTGGCCTTGGGGGCCGAGCAGTACTTC
d_gene: .
v_gene: TRBV5-1
j_gene: TRBJ2-7
abundance: .

CDR3aa: CASSSTDLDSQGLGAFF
CDR3nt: TGTGCCAGCAGTTCAACTGATCTCGACTCACAGGGTTTGGGAGCTTTCTTT
d_gene: .
v_gene: TRBV28
j_gene: TRBJ1-1
abundance: .

CDR3aa: CASSPRDNSGANVLTF
CDR3nt: TGTGCCAGCAGCCCCCGGGACAACTCTGGGGCCAACGTCCTGACTTTC
d_gene: .
v_gene: TRBV7-3
j_gene: TRBJ2-6
abundance: .

CDR3aa: CASSPLQGAGQPQHF
CDR3nt: TGTGCCAGCTCACCGCTACAGGGGGCGGGTCAGCCCCAGCATTTT
d_gene: TRBD1
v_gene: TRBV18
j_gene: TRBJ1-5
abundance: .

CDR3aa: CASSQDINIMNTEAFF
CDR3nt: TGCGCCAGCAGCCAAGATATCAACATCATGAACACTGAAGCTTTCTTT
d_gene: .
v_gene: TRBV4-1
j_gene: TRBJ1-1
abundance: few

CDR3aa: CASSFRNEQFF
CDR3nt: TGCGCCAGCAGCTTCAGGAATGAGCAGTTCTTC
d_gene: .
v_gene: TRBV5-1
j_gene: TRBJ2-1
abundance: .

CDR3aa: CASSRQGETQYF
CDR3nt: TGTGCCAGCAGCCGACAGGGGGAGACCCAGTACTTC
d_gene: TRBD1
v_gene: TRBV6-5
j_gene: TRBJ2-5
abundance: .

CDR3aa: CASSYTAGDQPQHF
CDR3nt: TGTGCCAGCAGCTATACCGCAGGCGATCAGCCCCAGCATTTT
d_gene: .
v_gene: TRBV7-2
j_gene: TRBJ1-5
abundance: .